This T cell receptor (beta chain) was captured in a study of cytomegalovirus exposure and HLA in healthy donors. Healthy people donating bone marrow made up the donors. Germline V gene data show CDR1 as KGHSH and CDR2 as LQKENI. The CDR3 is made up of 16 amino acids. V lost 5 bases to trimming and J lost 4 bases; unmatched junction nucleotides: 9. This clone was found a few times. What it binds is unknown. Primers: 60 Vbeta forward and 13 Jbeta reverse. Method: immunoSEQ multiplex PCR; TCRdb's copy keeps in-frame clones and lacks some. This sample has about 190,000 clones, with roughly 80% found just once. Study findings and constraints: An observed cluster of highly shared sequence variants was recorded as a likely sequencing artifact.

This sequence originates from a woman younger than 30 in good health and CMV-seronegative. J is TRBJ2-7 and V is TRBV18, with 12 bases aligning to TRBD2. Sequencing was performed on PBMCs. CDR3 amino acids: CASSTGLAGIGYEQYF. DNA of the CDR3: TGTGCCAGCTCAACCGGACTAGCGGGGATAGGATACGAGCAGTACTTC.